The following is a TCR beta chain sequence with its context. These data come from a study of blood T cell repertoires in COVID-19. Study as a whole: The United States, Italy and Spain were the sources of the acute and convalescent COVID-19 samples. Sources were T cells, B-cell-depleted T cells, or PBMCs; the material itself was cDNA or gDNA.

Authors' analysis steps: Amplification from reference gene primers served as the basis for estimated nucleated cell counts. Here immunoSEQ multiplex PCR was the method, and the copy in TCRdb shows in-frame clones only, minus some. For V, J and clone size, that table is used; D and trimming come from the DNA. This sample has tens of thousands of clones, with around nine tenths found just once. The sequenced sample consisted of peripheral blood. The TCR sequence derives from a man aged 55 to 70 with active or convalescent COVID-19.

The DNA for the CDR3 is TGTGCCAGCAGTTACTTTAGCGGGACTAGCAGTAATGAGCAGTTCTTC. Protein product: CASSYFSGTSSNEQFF. The chain uses TRBV6-2 or TRBV6-3 and TRBJ2-1, with TRBD2 matching 9 bases. The J segment lost 7 bases and the V segment lost 1 base, leaving 8 bases of the junction unmatched. The CDR3 consists of 16 residues. From germline, CDR1 is MNHEY and CDR2 SVGEGT.